The 9 T cell receptor beta chains in this list originate from one sample, sequenced in a study of T cell responses to AZD1222 COVID-19 vaccine. Method: immunoSEQ multiplex PCR; TCRdb's copy keeps in-frame clones and lacks some. The sample lists about 170,000 clones, about nine tenths seen once, with around 1.7% in the top ten. The specimen comprised peripheral blood, sampled on day 0 of AZD1222 vaccination. Receptors originate from an adult in good health.

The chain combines TRBV15 with TRBJ2-3; 9 bases are shared with TRBD2. CDR3 size: 17 residues. After removal of 5 bases from V and 4 bases from J, the junction contained 13 bases not matched to a gene. Germline CDR1 reads LNHNV; CDR2 reads YYDKDF (reference sequence). CDR3 in amino acids: CATSFPILAGKSDTQYF. CDR3 nucleotides: TGTGCCACCAGCTTCCCGATCCTAGCGGGGAAATCAGATACGCAGTATTTT.

The rearrangement uses TRBV28 and TRBJ1-6; D is unclear. CDR3 length: 17 amino acids. With 7 bases removed from V and 8 bases from J, the gap between germline ends came to 24 bases. From germline, CDR1 is MDHEN and CDR2 SYDVKM. The CDR3 here is CASTSPGGREEDSPLHF. In nucleotides, the CDR3 is TGTGCCAGCACCTCCCCGGGAGGGAGGGAGGAGGATTCACCCCTCCACTTT.

The rearrangement uses TRBV19 and TRBJ2-7; 8 bases are a match to TRBD1. Germline trimming cut 3 bases from V and 7 bases from J; bases unmatched to any gene: 11. Germline V lookup: CDR1 LNHDA, CDR2 SQIVND (reference sequence). The CDR3 loop spans 15 amino acids. The CDR3, as DNA: TGTGCCAGTAGTATCGACAGGGGCGCTATAGGGGAGCAGTACTTC. Translating it yields CASSIDRGAIGEQYF.

V gene TRBV13 combines with J gene TRBJ1-2; no clear D. Trimming removed 6 bases from V and 2 bases from J, with 10 bases in between. Germline assignment: CDR1 PRHDT and CDR2 FYEKMQ (reference sequence). The CDR3 loop spans 13 amino acids. The chain's CDR3 is CASSPGMNYGYTF. The CDR3 DNA is TGTGCCAGCAGTCCCGGGATGAACTATGGCTACACCTTC.

This clone was detected once. The rearrangement links TRBV6-5 to TRBJ1-6; unclear D gene. CDR1 MNHEY and CDR2 SVGAGI come from the germline V gene. Trimming shortened V by 0 bases and J by 9 bases, and 6 bases separated the two germline ends. The CDR3 sequence is 13 residues long. The CDR3 region is CASSYSFGSPLHF. The CDR3 region has the DNA TGTGCCAGCAGTTACTCGTTTGGTTCACCCCTCCACTTT.

The chain is built from TRBV6-2 or TRBV6-3 and TRBJ2-7; D may be TRBD2 (6 bases). V dropped 4 bases and J dropped 2 bases, with 12 bases sitting between them. The CDR3 runs to 14 residues. Germline V CDR1 and CDR2: MNHEY, SVGEGT. CDR3 sequence (DNA): TGTGCCAGCAGTTCCGGACTATCTCCCTACGAGCAGTACTTC. Its translation: CASSSGLSPYEQYF.

This chain joins TRBV12-3 or TRBV12-4 and TRBJ1-2; D not certain. The CDR3 runs 13 residues. V was trimmed by 3 bases and J by 8 bases, leaving 13 bases between them. The CDR3 nucleotides are TGTGCCAGCAGTTTTAAGGTTTTGTACGGCTACACCTTC. The encoded protein is CASSFKVLYGYTF.

This chain joins TRBV11-3 and TRBJ2-1; 10 bases match TRBD2. This CDR3 contains 14 residues. The germline CDR1 and CDR2 sequences are SGHNT and YENEEA. Trimming cost V 5 bases and J 5 bases; bases outside gene matches: 3. The CDR3 coding sequence is TGTGCCAGCAGCCGAGGGACTAGCGACAATGAGCAGTTCTTC. As protein: CASSRGTSDNEQFF. Together with reference TRBV11-3 and TRBJ2-1, the CDR3 gives the full variable domain: EAGVVQSPRYKIIEKKQPVAFWCNPISGHNTLYWYLQNLGQGPELLIRYENEEAVDDSQLPKDRFSAERLKGVDSTLKIQPAELGDSAVYLCASSRGTSDNEQFFGPGTRLTVL.

This chain uses TRBV7-2 with TRBJ1-2; 9 nucleotides line up with TRBD1. The germline V gene has CDR1 SGHTA and CDR2 FQGNSA. This CDR3 comprises 15 residues. V lost 2 bases to trimming and J lost 3 bases; unmatched junction nucleotides: 4. As DNA, the CDR3 is TGTGCCAGCAGCTTACAGACAGGGGGGCACTATGGCTACACCTTC. Translated, it gives CASSLQTGGHYGYTF.